A single sample is the source of the 9 T cell receptor beta chains below, sequenced in a study of CD8 T cells in Susac syndrome. RNA amounts of about 0.5 to 1 ug underwent reverse transcription with random hexamers. TCRdb re-analysed the immunoSEQ multiplex PCR reads in MiXCR, keeping a single row per CDR3 protein. The table includes 150,000 to 200,000 distinct CDR3 sequences, roughly 94% detected once. The sequenced sample was CD4+ T cells from PBMCs. The receptors were sampled from a human donor with Susac syndrome.

The chain joins TRBV24-1 to TRBJ2-1, with 10 bases lining up with TRBD1. V was clipped by 7 bases and J by 9 bases; unmatched bases: 5. CDR3 size: 13 residues. In germline, CDR1 is KGHDR, CDR2 SFDVKD. CDR3 amino acids: CATRGTGDAEQFF. The CDR3 nucleotides read TGTGCCACCAGGGGGACAGGGGACGCTGAGCAGTTCTTC.

This rearrangement joins TRBV5-1 to TRBJ1-4; no clear D gene. The V end was cut by 4 bases, the J end by 3 bases, with 16 bases between. This CDR3 contains 16 residues. CDR1 is SGHRS, CDR2 YFSETQ, per germline. Here the CDR3 DNA reads TGCGCCAGCAGCGATACCTCCGGGGTCGCTAATGAAAAACTGTTTTTT. It yields the protein CASSDTSGVANEKLFF.

In its sample, this clonotype was seen once. This chain links TRBV29-1 with TRBJ1-1, with a weak D call TRBD1 (6 bases). From germline, CDR1 is SQVTM and CDR2 ANQGSEA. Trimming took 7 bases from V and 7 from J, leaving 13 bases between them. The CDR3 covers 11 residues. This CDR3 is CSANGQFEAFF. The CDR3 nucleotides read TGCAGCGCCAACGGACAGTTTGAAGCTTTCTTT.

This chain joins TRBV19 and TRBJ2-5; 7 bases align to TRBD1. CDR1 and CDR2 (germline): LNHDA, SQIVND (reference sequence). There are 15 residues in the CDR3. With 5 bases clipped from V and 3 bases from J, the junction kept 9 bases outside the gene matches. In nucleotides, the CDR3 is TGTGCCAGTAGTTCAAGGGGGACAGTCAAAGAGACCCAGTACTTC. This translates into CASSSRGTVKETQYF.

V is TRBV6-5 and J is TRBJ1-6; D remains unclear. The germline gives CDR1 MNHEY, CDR2 SVGAGI. This CDR3 is 14 amino acids long. V was trimmed by 9 bases and J by 7 bases, leaving 16 bases between them. CDR3 sequence (DNA): TGTGCCAGTACAACCACGGGTCAGAATTCACCCCTCCACTTT. It translates to CASTTTGQNSPLHF.

The DNA for the CDR3 is TGTGCCAGCAGCCCACCGGGACTAGGTGGCGAGCAGTACTTC. Protein: CASSPPGLGGEQYF. The genes are TRBV3-1 and TRBJ2-7; 8 nucleotides match TRBD2. In germline, CDR1 is LGHDT, CDR2 YNNKEL (reference sequence). V dropped 4 bases and J dropped 6; count of bases not matched to a gene: 8. The CDR3 has 14 amino acids.

V gene TRBV2 combines with J gene TRBJ2-3; 9 nucleotides line up with TRBD2. CDR3 size: 16 residues. Germline V gene sequence: CDR1 SNHLY, CDR2 FYNNEI. After removal of 3 bases from V and 1 base from J, the junction contained 5 bases not matched to a gene. This chain's CDR3 is CASSDAAGGGTDTQYF. The CDR3 DNA reads TGTGCCAGCAGTGATGCGGCGGGGGGGGGCACAGATACGCAGTATTTT. Using reference TRBV2 and TRBJ2-3 for the parts outside the CDR3, the full variable domain is EPEVTQTPSHQVTQMGQEVILRCVPISNHLYFYWYRQILGQKVEFLVSFYNNEISEKSEIFDDQFSVERPDGSNFTLKIRSTKLEDSAMYFCASSDAAGGGTDTQYFGPGTRLTVL.

V and J are TRBV20-1 and TRBJ2-5, with TRBD1 matching over 8 bases. The V gene's germline CDR1 is DFQATT and CDR2 SNEGSKA (reference sequence). The CDR3 spans 12 residues. The junction had 1 base not matched to a gene; V was cut back by 3 bases and J by 4 bases. For the CDR3, the DNA is TGCAGTGCTAGCACAGGGGGAGAGACCCAGTACTTC. It codes for CSASTGGETQYF.

Concerning this clonotype itself: One junction end does not reproduce the germline sequence, and a read error may be involved. The chain carries TRBV13 and TRBJ2-3; 8 nucleotides agree with TRBD1. Per germline, CDR1 PRHDT and CDR2 FYEKMQ (reference sequence). This CDR3 is 16 amino acids long. The CDR3 DNA sequence: TGTGCCAGCAGCCTAGGACAGGGACTTATCACAGATACGCAGTATTTT. The encoded protein is CASSLGQGLITDTQYF.